The 12 T cell receptor beta chains presented below share a single source sample, sequenced in a study of blood T cell repertoires in COVID-19. Some clones are missing from TCRdb's copy, which holds only in-frame ones; the method was immunoSEQ multiplex PCR. The data hold under 200,000 clones, with around four fifths observed a single time. The source material was PBMCs or T cells enriched from blood (not recorded which). Receptors were obtained from a woman aged 55-69 years who had recovered from COVID-19.

J is TRBJ1-2 and V is TRBV10-3; 8 bases line up with TRBD1. The V gene's germline CDR1 is ENHRY and CDR2 SYGVKD. V dropped 7 bases and J dropped 8; count of bases not matched to a gene: 9. This CDR3 comprises 13 residues. The CDR3 loop reads CAITADRGGGYTF. CDR3 nucleotide sequence: TGTGCCATCACCGCCGACAGGGGAGGAGGCTACACCTTC.

This clone was observed a handful of times. The chain's CDR3 is CASSSTGTGNTIYF. CDR3 nucleotide sequence: TGCGCCAGCAGCTCCACAGGGACTGGAAACACCATATATTTT. This chain uses TRBV5-1 with TRBJ1-3; a weak D match, TRBD1 (6 bases). The CDR3 has 14 amino acids. Germline CDR1 reads SGHRS; CDR2 reads YFSETQ. The V gene lost 3 bases and the J gene lost 2 bases, with 9 bases spanning the gap.

The J gene is TRBJ2-3, the V gene TRBV28, with a weak D call TRBD2 (5 bases). Trimming took 2 bases from V and 4 from J, leaving 7 bases between them. CDR3 length equals 13 residues. The germline CDR1 and CDR2 sequences are MDHEN and SYDVKM. CDR3 sequence reads: CASSLVGADTQYF. As DNA, the CDR3 is TGTGCCAGCAGTTTAGTCGGGGCAGATACGCAGTATTTT.

The chain has TRBV6-1 and TRBJ2-1; 10 positions agree with TRBD2. This CDR3 contains 16 residues. The V gene end was trimmed by 2 bases and the J gene end by 2 bases; junction bases not matched to a gene: 3. CDR1 and CDR2 (germline): MNHNS, SASEGT. CDR3 sequence: CASSELAGVPYNEQFF. CDR3 nucleotides: TGTGCCAGCAGTGAACTAGCGGGAGTACCCTACAATGAGCAGTTCTTC.

The chain joins TRBV11-2 to TRBJ1-6; TRBD1 might be the D (5 bases). This CDR3 comprises 14 residues. Germline CDR1 and CDR2: SGHAT and FQNNGV. V was cut by 2 bases and J by 12 bases, with 14 bases left in between. This CDR3 is CASSLWEGKVPLHF. CDR3 in DNA: TGTGCCAGCAGCTTATGGGAGGGGAAAGTACCCCTCCACTTT.

This clone occurred once. The chain carries TRBV6-6 and TRBJ2-3; TRBD1 matches at 10 bases. Germline V gene sequence: CDR1 MNHNY, CDR2 SVGAGI (reference sequence). The junction had 2 bases not matched to a gene; V was cut back by 2 bases and J by 3 bases. This CDR3 spans 15 amino acids. The CDR3, as DNA: TGTGCCAGCAGTTACCGACAGGGGGCAACAGATACGCAGTATTTT. It is translated as CASSYRQGATDTQYF.

V usage is TRBV28 and J usage is TRBJ2-3; D unresolved. The CDR3 length is 14 residues. V shed 5 bases and J shed 0 bases, with 9 bases lying between them. Germline assignment: CDR1 MDHEN and CDR2 SYDVKM. CDR3 nucleotides: TGTGCCAGCAGTCCCTCCCTTAGCACAGATACGCAGTATTTT. Protein product: CASSPSLSTDTQYF.

This chain links TRBV5-6 with TRBJ2-1, with 7 bases fitting TRBD2. Losses at the gene ends were 4 bases for V and 2 bases for J; bases not matched to a gene: 9. This CDR3 is 16 amino acids long. Germline-derived CDR1 and CDR2 are SGHDT and YYEEEE. CDR3: CASSPRWGGTYNEQFF. In DNA form, the CDR3 reads TGTGCCAGCAGCCCCCGTTGGGGGGGAACCTACAATGAGCAGTTCTTC.

J is TRBJ2-7 and V is TRBV7-9, with D perhaps matching TRBD2 (6 bases). Germline V lookup: CDR1 SEHNR, CDR2 FQNEAQ (reference sequence). The germline V and J ends were trimmed by 3 bases and 5 bases, with 17 bases remaining between them. The CDR3 covers 15 residues. Here the CDR3 reads CASSFLEGLADEQYF. Here the CDR3 DNA reads TGTGCCAGCAGCTTCCTAGAGGGACTCGCCGACGAGCAGTACTTC.

The count of this clone is one. This sequence joins TRBV30 and TRBJ2-5; possible D gene TRBD2, 5 bases. This CDR3 spans 14 amino acids. Between the trimmed V and J ends, which lost 1 base and 1 base, there was a span of 10 bases. In germline, CDR1 is GTSNPN, CDR2 SVGIG (reference sequence). The CDR3 DNA reads TGTGCCTGGAGTGCGGGAAGCCCCCAAGAGACCCAGTACTTC. Protein: CAWSAGSPQETQYF. Supplemented by reference TRBV30 and TRBJ2-5, the full variable domain reads SQTIHQWPATLVQPVGSPLSLECTVEGTSNPNLYWYRQAAGRGLQLLFYSVGIGQISSEVPQNLSASRPQDRQFILSSKKLLLSDSGFYLCAWSAGSPQETQYFGPGTRLLVL.

In its sample, this clone was seen once. The chain's CDR3 is CASTLSAGWDTEAFF. The CDR3 bases are TGTGCCAGCACCTTGAGCGCAGGGTGGGACACTGAAGCTTTCTTT. The chain has TRBV6-6 and TRBJ1-1; tentatively, D is TRBD1 (5 bases). The ends were cut back, 7 bases at V and 3 bases at J, with 18 bases in the middle. The CDR3 contains 15 residues. Per germline, CDR1 MNHNY and CDR2 SVGAGI (reference sequence).

In DNA, the CDR3 is TGCGCCAGCAGCGAGAAAGAGACCCAGTACTTC. Residues: CASSEKETQYF. The chain recombines TRBV5-1 with TRBJ2-5; D gene uncertain. V was cut by 4 bases and J by 3 bases, with 4 bases left in between. The germline gives CDR1 SGHRS, CDR2 YFSETQ. The CDR3 sequence is 11 residues long.